These 6 T cell receptor beta chains originate from one sample sequenced in a study of shared clonotypes between healthy human individuals. The assay was immunoSEQ multiplex PCR, and TCRdb's table has in-frame clones only and misses some. This sample has about 1 million clones; under 80% occur once, and the top ten carry 1.4% to 1.5%. Sequencing was carried out using memory CD4+ T cells sorted from blood. The sample's subset: CD45RA-negative fraction. The receptor set was obtained from a man between 18 and 35 years old in good health.

The chain carries TRBV5-1 and TRBJ1-1; TRBD1 matches 9 bases. CDR3 length equals 15 residues. CDR1 SGHRS and CDR2 YFSETQ come from the germline V gene. With V trimmed by 0 bases and J by 4 bases, 4 bases remained unmatched. DNA for the CDR3: TGCGCCAGCAGCTTGGCGCTGGACAGGGGCACTGAAGCTTTCTTT. Its translation is CASSLALDRGTEAFF.

In the case of this clone: Other nucleotide sequences in the sample specify the same CDR3. The chain has TRBV29-1 and TRBJ2-2, with D unresolved. The germline V and J ends were trimmed by 4 bases and 5 bases, with 5 bases remaining between them. Looked up from germline, CDR1 is SQVTM and CDR2 is ANQGSEA. The CDR3 has 11 amino acids. The CDR3 loop is CSVVLTGELFF. CDR3 bases: TGCAGCGTTGTGTTGACCGGGGAGCTGTTTTTT.

This chain links TRBV10-3 with TRBJ2-3; 14 nucleotides match TRBD2. The V gene's germline CDR1 is ENHRY and CDR2 SYGVKD. With V trimmed by 6 bases and J by 4 bases, 9 bases remained unmatched. The CDR3 is made up of 17 amino acids. The CDR3: CAISAGTSGRGADTQYF. For the CDR3, the DNA is TGTGCCATCAGCGCCGGGACTAGCGGGAGAGGGGCAGATACGCAGTATTTT.

The chain employs TRBV6-1 and TRBJ1-5; D possibly corresponds to TRBD1 (6 bases). V lost 4 bases and J lost 5, with 12 bases in between. CDR1 and CDR2 (germline): MNHNS, SASEGT. The CDR3 contains 14 residues. The CDR3: CASSAMDSDQPQHF. The CDR3 bases are TGTGCCAGCAGTGCCATGGACAGCGATCAGCCCCAGCATTTT.

The J gene is TRBJ1-2, the V gene TRBV12-5; a weak D match, TRBD1 (5 bases). The V and J ends lost 7 bases and 4 bases respectively, with 10 bases between them. The germline V gene has CDR1 LGHNT and CDR2 FRNRAP. The CDR3 sequence is 12 residues long. CDR3 sequence (DNA): TGTGCTAGTGCAGGGAACCGCTATGGCTACACCTTC. Protein: CASAGNRYGYTF.

The rearrangement uses TRBV19 and TRBJ2-7; TRBD1 matches at 12 bases. After removal of 7 bases from V and 5 bases from J, the junction contained 6 bases not matched to a gene. CDR3 size: 14 residues. The germline V gene encodes CDR1 LNHDA and CDR2 SQIVND (reference sequence). CDR3 region: CASTSGQGANEQYF. CDR3 nucleotide sequence: TGTGCCAGTACCTCGGGACAGGGGGCCAACGAGCAGTACTTC.